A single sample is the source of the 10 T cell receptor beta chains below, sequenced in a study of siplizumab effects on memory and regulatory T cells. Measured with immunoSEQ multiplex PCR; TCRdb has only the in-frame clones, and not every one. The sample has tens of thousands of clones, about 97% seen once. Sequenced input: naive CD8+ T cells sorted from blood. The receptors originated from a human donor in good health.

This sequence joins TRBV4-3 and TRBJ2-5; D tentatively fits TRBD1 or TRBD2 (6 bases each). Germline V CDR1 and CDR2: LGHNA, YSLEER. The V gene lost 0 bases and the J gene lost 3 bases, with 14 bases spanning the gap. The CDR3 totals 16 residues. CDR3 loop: CASSQDRGLGEETQYF. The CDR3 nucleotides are TGCGCCAGCAGCCAAGATCGGGGGCTGGGGGAAGAGACCCAGTACTTC.

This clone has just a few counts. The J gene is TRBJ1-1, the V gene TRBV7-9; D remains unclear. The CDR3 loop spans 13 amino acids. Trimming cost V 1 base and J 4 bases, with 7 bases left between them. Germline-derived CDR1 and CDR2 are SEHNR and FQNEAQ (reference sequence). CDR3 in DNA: TGTGCCAGCAGCTTAGGTGGTGGCACTGAAGCTTTCTTT. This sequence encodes CASSLGGGTEAFF.

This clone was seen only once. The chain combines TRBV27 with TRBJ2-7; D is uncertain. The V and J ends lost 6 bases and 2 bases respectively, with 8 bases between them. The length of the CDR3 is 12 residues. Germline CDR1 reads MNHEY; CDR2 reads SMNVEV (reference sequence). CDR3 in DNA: TGTGCCAGCAGCTCATGGGCCTACGAGCAGTACTTC. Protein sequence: CASSSWAYEQYF.

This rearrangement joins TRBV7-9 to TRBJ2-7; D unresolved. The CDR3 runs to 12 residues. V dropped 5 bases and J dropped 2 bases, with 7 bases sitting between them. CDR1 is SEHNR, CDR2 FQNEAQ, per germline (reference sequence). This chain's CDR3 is CASSPAAYEQYF. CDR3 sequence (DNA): TGTGCCAGCAGCCCCGCCGCCTACGAGCAGTACTTC.

The CDR3 loop reads CASSSFSDRPGNEQFF. The CDR3 bases are TGTGCCAGCAGCTCATTCTCGGATCGCCCCGGCAATGAGCAGTTCTTC. This chain joins TRBV7-9 and TRBJ2-1; D uncertain. The CDR3 consists of 16 residues. V lost 4 bases and J 6 bases, leaving 19 bases between the germline ends. Germline lookup yields CDR1 SEHNR and CDR2 FQNEAQ (reference sequence).

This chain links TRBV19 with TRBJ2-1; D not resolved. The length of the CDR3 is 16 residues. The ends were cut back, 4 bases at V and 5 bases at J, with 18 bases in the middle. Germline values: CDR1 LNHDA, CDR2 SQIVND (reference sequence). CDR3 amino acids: CASSSGVMTFDNEQFF. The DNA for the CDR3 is TGTGCCAGTAGTAGCGGAGTGATGACCTTCGACAATGAGCAGTTCTTC. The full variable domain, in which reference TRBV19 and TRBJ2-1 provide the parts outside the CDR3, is DGGITQSPKYLFRKEGQNVTLSCEQNLNHDAMYWYRQDPGQGLRLIYYSQIVNDFQKGDIAEGYSVSREKKESFPLTVTSAQKNPTAFYLCASSSGVMTFDNEQFFGPGTRLTVL.

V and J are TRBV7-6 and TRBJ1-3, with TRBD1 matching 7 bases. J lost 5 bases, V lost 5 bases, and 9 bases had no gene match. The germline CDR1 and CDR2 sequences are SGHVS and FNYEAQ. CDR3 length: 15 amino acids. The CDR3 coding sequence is TGTGCCAGCAGCAAACGACAGGGCCCTCGAAACACCATATATTTT. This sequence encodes CASSKRQGPRNTIYF.

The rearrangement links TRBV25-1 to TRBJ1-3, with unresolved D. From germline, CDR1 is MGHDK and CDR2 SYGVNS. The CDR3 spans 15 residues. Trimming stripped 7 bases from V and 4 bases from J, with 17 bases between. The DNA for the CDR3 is TGTGCCAGCACCTCCGAGTCGGGCTCAGGAAACACCATATATTTT. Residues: CASTSESGSGNTIYF. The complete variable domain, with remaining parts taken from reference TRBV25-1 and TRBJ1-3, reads EADIYQTPRYLVIGTGKKITLECSQTMGHDKMYWYQQDPGMELHLIHYSYGVNSTEKGDLSSESTVSRIRTEHFPLTLESARPSHTSQYLCASTSESGSGNTIYFGEGSWLTVV.

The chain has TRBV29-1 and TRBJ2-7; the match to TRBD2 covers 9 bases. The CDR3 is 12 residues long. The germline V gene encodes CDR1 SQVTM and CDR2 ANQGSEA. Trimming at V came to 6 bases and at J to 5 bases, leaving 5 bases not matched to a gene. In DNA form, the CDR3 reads TGCAGCGTCCCGGGACTAGCCCACGAGCAGTACTTC. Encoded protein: CSVPGLAHEQYF.

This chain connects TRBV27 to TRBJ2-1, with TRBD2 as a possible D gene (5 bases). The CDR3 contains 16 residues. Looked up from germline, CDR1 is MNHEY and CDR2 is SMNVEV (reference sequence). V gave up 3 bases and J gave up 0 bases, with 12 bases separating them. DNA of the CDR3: TGTGCCAGCAGTTTCCGCGGGTTAAGCTCCTACAATGAGCAGTTCTTC. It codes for CASSFRGLSSYNEQFF.